This TCR beta chain was obtained from a study of blood T cell repertoires in COVID-19. Authors' data handling: Reference gene primer amplification yielded estimated nucleated cell counts. The assay was immunoSEQ multiplex PCR, and TCRdb's table has in-frame clones only and misses some. The V and J calls and the clone size are those of that table, but D and trimming were determined from the DNA. Among about 400,000 clones listed, approximately 91% were seen once. The V and J ends lost 5 bases and 0 bases, in that order; junction bases with no gene match: 4. The CDR3 has 15 residues. Germline V gene lookup returns CDR1 MNHEY and CDR2 SVGAGI.

The sample comprised PBMCs or T cells enriched from blood (not recorded which). The clonotype comes from a woman between 35 and 50 years old with acute COVID-19. This chain uses TRBV6-5 with TRBJ1-5; 7 positions match TRBD1. CDR3 loop: CASSPGTDSNQPQHF. The CDR3 region has the DNA TGTGCCAGCAGTCCCGGGACAGATAGCAATCAGCCCCAGCATTTT.